This T cell receptor beta chain was profiled in a study of T cells in women clearing cervical HPV infection. About the study: With HLA typing for only a few women, HLA confounding remains possible. Regarding the study as a whole: Associations may precede or follow infection; HPV-specific or memory T cells were not isolated.

Per germline, CDR1 SQVTM and CDR2 ANQGSEA. This CDR3 contains 14 residues. Cervical HPV DNA detected by MY09/MY11 PCR, typed by dot-blot. TCR beta CDR3 amplified by multiplex PCR from approximately 1,100 ng genomic DNA. The table came from immunoSEQ multiplex PCR; TCRdb's copy has only in-frame clones and leaves some out. Its listing shows about 28,000 clones. As regards this clone: Its cognate antigen is unknown. A read error may account for a junction end that differs from germline. Read data end 3 residues before the CDR3 end; the end is taken from the germline J gene. At the DNA level, this CDR3 is encoded by other sequences in the same sample as well.

The chain has TRBV29-1 and TRBJ1-3, with D tentatively TRBD1 (6 bases). Sequencing was done on a sample of blood buffy coat. This clonotype was obtained from a woman aged 18 to 69 with a cervical HPV16 infection that either progressed to CIN3+ or cleared (not recorded which). CDR3 DNA (partial): TGCAGCGTTGGGATCCAGGGGCAAGGAAACACG. Amino acids: CSVGIQGQGNT. The CDR3, in full, reads CSVGIQGQGNTIYF.